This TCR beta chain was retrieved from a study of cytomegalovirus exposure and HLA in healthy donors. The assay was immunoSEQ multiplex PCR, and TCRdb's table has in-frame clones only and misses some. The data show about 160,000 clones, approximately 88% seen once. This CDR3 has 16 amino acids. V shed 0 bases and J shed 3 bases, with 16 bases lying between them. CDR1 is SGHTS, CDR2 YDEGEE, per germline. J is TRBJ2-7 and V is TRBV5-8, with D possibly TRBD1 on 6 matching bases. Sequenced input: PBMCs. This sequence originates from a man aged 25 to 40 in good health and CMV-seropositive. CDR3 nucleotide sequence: TGTGCCAGCAGCTTGGAAAGACAGGTCAGCTACTACGAGCAGTACTTC. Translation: CASSLERQVSYYEQYF.